Here is one T cell receptor (beta chain) with its context. The antigen is unknown. V was pared by 0 bases and J by 7 bases, with 4 bases between. In germline, CDR1 is SGDLS, CDR2 YYNGEE. This CDR3 spans 12 amino acids. The data are from a study of shared clonotypes between healthy human individuals. The wider study: Three plates were used per donor for CD4 naive, three for CD4 memory, two for CD8 naive and one for CD8 memory.

The protocol was immunoSEQ multiplex PCR, while the TCRdb copy is restricted to in-frame clones and leaves out a portion. The sample consists of 2.3 million or so clones, approximately 95% of them appearing once. General observations from the study: Relative to their counterparts shared across all four donors, non-shared clonotypes exhibited diminished generation probabilities.

The rearrangement links TRBV9 to TRBJ2-2; D is ambiguous. The source is a man between 18 and 35 years old in good health. Some clones in this sample may be carry-over from other donors' samples. The sample comprised naive CD4+ T cells from PBMCs. Subset described: CD45RA+ positively selected. The CDR3 bases are TGTGCCAGCAGCGTAGTTTACGGGGAGCTGTTTTTT. Encoded protein: CASSVVYGELFF.